The source of this T cell receptor beta chain is a study of blood T cells in healthy people across ages. This clonotype was recorded a few times. A second PCR of 7 to 11 cycles used a sample-barcoded 5' primer and a J-beta primer mix. TCRdb re-called the 5' RACE reads through MiXCR, storing one row per CDR3 protein. This sample has about 1,500,000 distinct CDR3 sequences; approximately 38% occur once, and the top ten carry 7.9%. The V gene lost 4 bases and the J gene lost 0 bases, with 6 bases spanning the gap. CDR3 size: 12 residues. The V gene's germline CDR1 is DFQATT and CDR2 SNEGSKA (reference sequence).

The sequencing sample was made of blood. The chain has TRBV20-1 and TRBJ1-1, with D unresolved. This receptor was taken from a woman aged 18-29 years in good health. The CDR3 is CSAKSVNTEAFF. In DNA, the CDR3 is TGCAGTGCTAAGTCGGTGAACACTGAAGCTTTCTTT.